This T cell receptor (beta chain) was captured in a study of human T cells and chemical hapten exposure. Study at large: In the sensitization step, 2% DPC was placed on approximately 2 cm by approximately 2 cm of upper inner arm skin. The scalp of each patient received a weekly diphenylcyclopropenone dose for the full roughly 22-week study.

TCRdb itself ran the RACE reads through MiXCR, one entry per CDR3 protein. Among 250,000 to 300,000 distinct CDR3 sequences listed, just under 8% were seen once. This clonotype was detected only a few times. Its cognate antigen is unknown. Time point in this sample: pre-sensitization, week 0. Treatment defined: therapeutic diphenylcyclopropenone sensitization with weekly scalp DPC. Findings and caveats of the study: TCRs above 1 in 1000 frequency stayed constant with DPC sensitization.

The sequence derives from a young man with alopecia areata. Some clones in this sample may be carry-over from other donors' samples. Sequences were derived from whole blood, sampled in connection with sensitization to the hapten diphenylcyclopropenone (DPC).

The CDR3 region has the DNA TGCAGTGCAATCGCCACAGGGGGCGCGGTCAGTTCGGGTGAGCAGTACTTC. Translation gives CSAIATGGAVSSGEQYF. The chain uses TRBV20-1 and TRBJ2-7, with 9 bases fitting TRBD1. CDR3 size: 17 residues. Looked up from germline, CDR1 is DFQATT and CDR2 is SNEGSKA (reference sequence). V gave up 6 bases and J gave up 7 bases; unmatched junction bases: 22.